This T cell receptor beta chain was recorded in a study of blood T cell repertoires in COVID-19. Deletions cut 5 bases from V and 2 bases from J, with 14 bases between. From germline, CDR1 is SGHVS and CDR2 FNYEAQ. This CDR3 spans 15 amino acids. Here immunoSEQ multiplex PCR was the method, and the copy in TCRdb shows in-frame clones only, minus some. This sample has around 100,000 clones; roughly 90% occur once, and the top ten carry roughly 1.9%. The sequencing input was peripheral blood. The clonotype comes from a man aged 45-65 years with active COVID-19. V and J are TRBV7-6 and TRBJ2-3; unclear D gene. Here the CDR3 reads CASSPAKTSTDTQYF. The DNA of the CDR3 is TGTGCCAGCAGCCCCGCTAAGACTTCCACAGATACGCAGTATTTT.